The 31 T cell receptor beta chains reported below all come from one sample, sequenced in a study of blood T cell repertoires in COVID-19. Produced via immunoSEQ multiplex PCR; TCRdb's table is partial and in-frame only. This table holds some 390,000 clones, 75% to 90% found once. The sample was peripheral blood. These receptors came from a middle-aged woman with COVID-19, enrolled during active disease.

The V and J genes are TRBV19 and TRBJ1-4, with a weak D call TRBD1 (5 bases). The CDR3 contains 15 residues. Per the germline V gene, CDR1 is LNHDA and CDR2 is SQIVND (reference sequence). The V end lost 3 bases, the J end lost 8 bases, and 16 bases lay between the germline ends. In DNA form, the CDR3 reads TGTGCCAGTAGTATTGAACATAGGGGATTCGAAAAACTGTTTTTT. It codes for CASSIEHRGFEKLFF. Complete variable domain (other parts from reference TRBV19 and TRBJ1-4): DGGITQSPKYLFRKEGQNVTLSCEQNLNHDAMYWYRQDPGQGLRLIYYSQIVNDFQKGDIAEGYSVSREKKESFPLTVTSAQKNPTAFYLCASSIEHRGFEKLFFGSGTQLSVL.

V usage is TRBV7-2 and J usage is TRBJ2-1, with a tentative D call TRBD2 (6 bases). The germline gives CDR1 SGHTA, CDR2 FQGNSA. The CDR3 loop spans 19 amino acids. V was pared by 5 bases and J by 0 bases, with 23 bases between. CDR3 loop: CASSTPRGLAASSYNEQFF. The CDR3 DNA sequence: TGTGCCAGCAGCACCCCCCGTGGCTTAGCGGCAAGCTCCTACAATGAGCAGTTCTTC.

This sequence joins TRBV11-1 and TRBJ1-1, with 7 bases lining up with TRBD1. CDR1 is SGHAT, CDR2 FQDESV, per germline (reference sequence). The CDR3 has 14 residues. The junction had 7 bases not matched to a gene; V was cut back by 5 bases and J by 4 bases. CDR3 coding DNA: TGTGCCAGCAGCCCACTCAGGGGGAGCACTGAAGCTTTCTTT. Encoded protein: CASSPLRGSTEAFF.

The chain combines TRBV27 with TRBJ2-1; 10 bases line up with TRBD2. The CDR3 loop spans 19 amino acids. Germline V gene sequence: CDR1 MNHEY, CDR2 SMNVEV (reference sequence). V shed 7 bases and J 8 bases; nucleotides not matched to a gene: 23. The DNA for the CDR3 is TGTGCCAGCATCCTGTCACCCTGGAGAGCGGGAGGGCCAAAGGATGAGCAGTTCTTC. Translated: CASILSPWRAGGPKDEQFF.

The chain links TRBV4-3 to TRBJ2-1, with 12 bases that match TRBD2. Germline CDR1 LGHNA, CDR2 YSLEER. The CDR3 extends over 21 amino acids. V lost 0 bases to trimming and J lost 0 bases; unmatched junction nucleotides: 12. The CDR3 DNA follows: TGCGCCAGCAGCCAAGATCAGCGGGGGACTAGCGGGTTGTCCTCCTACAATGAGCAGTTCTTC. This encodes CASSQDQRGTSGLSSYNEQFF.

The rearrangement uses TRBV2 and TRBJ1-6, with TRBD1 matching over 11 bases. The CDR3 extends over 15 amino acids. CDR1 SNHLY and CDR2 FYNNEI come from the germline V gene. Germline trimming cut 0 bases from V and 10 bases from J; bases unmatched to any gene: 2. The CDR3 here is CASSEARTGGSPLHF. The CDR3, as DNA: TGTGCCAGCAGTGAAGCTCGGACAGGGGGCTCACCCCTCCACTTT.

This chain connects TRBV18 to TRBJ1-1; a weak D match, TRBD1 (5 bases). The CDR3 contains 13 residues. Between the trimmed V and J ends, which lost 3 bases and 6 bases, there was a span of 11 bases. Germline CDR1 KGHSH, CDR2 LQKENI. This chain's CDR3 is CASSPLRGAEAFF. The CDR3 nucleotides are TGTGCCAGCTCACCCCTACGGGGGGCTGAAGCTTTCTTT.

This clone was observed a single time. The rearrangement links TRBV19 to TRBJ1-3; 8 bases match TRBD1. CDR1 is LNHDA and CDR2 is SQIVND in the germline V gene (reference sequence). The CDR3 totals 14 residues. DNA of the CDR3: TGTTATAAGTGGACAGGGATAATTGGAAACACCATATATTTT. Residues: CYKWTGIIGNTIYF. The whole variable domain, filled in from reference TRBV19 and TRBJ1-3, reads DGGITQSPKYLFRKEGQNVTLSCEQNLNHDAMYWYRQDPGQGLRLIYYSQIVNDFQKGDIAEGYSVSREKKESFPLTVTSAQKNPTAFYLCYKWTGIIGNTIYFGEGSWLTVV.

The rearrangement links TRBV7-2 to TRBJ2-7; D is perhaps TRBD2 (5 bases). The CDR3 length is 15 residues. Germline loops: CDR1 SGHTA, CDR2 FQGNSA. The ends were cut back, 0 bases at V and 0 bases at J, with 9 bases in the middle. The CDR3 loop reads CASSLAGDYSYEQYF. CDR3 DNA sequence: TGTGCCAGCAGCTTAGCCGGTGACTACTCCTACGAGCAGTACTTC.

The CDR3 is CASRERQGFQPQHF. The CDR3 region has the DNA TGTGCCAGCAGAGAAAGACAGGGTTTCCAGCCCCAGCATTTT. The chain employs TRBV28 and TRBJ1-5, with TRBD1 matching over 7 bases. Trimming cost V 6 bases and J 7 bases; bases outside gene matches: 9. Per germline, CDR1 MDHEN and CDR2 SYDVKM. The CDR3 consists of 14 residues.

The chain couples TRBV27 to TRBJ1-4; 7 bases are shared with TRBD1. This CDR3 comprises 15 residues. CDR1 and CDR2 from the germline V gene are MNHEY and SMNVEV (reference sequence). Losses at the gene ends were 5 bases for V and 0 bases for J; bases not matched to a gene: 3. The CDR3 loop reads CASSQGVATNEKLFF. Written as DNA, the CDR3 is TGTGCCAGCAGTCAGGGGGTTGCAACTAATGAAAAACTGTTTTTT.

The rearrangement links TRBV4-3 to TRBJ1-3; D is unclear. CDR3 length: 15 residues. Trimming pared 4 bases from V and 0 bases from J, leaving 10 bases between. Germline lookup yields CDR1 LGHNA and CDR2 YSLEER. CDR3 coding DNA: TGCGCCAGCAGCCCAGGACTGCTCTCTGGAAACACCATATATTTT. Amino acid sequence: CASSPGLLSGNTIYF.

The J gene is TRBJ2-2, the V gene TRBV30, with 12 bases aligning to TRBD2. Germline V CDR1 and CDR2: GTSNPN, SVGIG (reference sequence). This CDR3 has 16 residues. After removal of 3 bases from V and 2 bases from J, the junction contained 4 bases not matched to a gene. CDR3 DNA: TGTGCCTGGAGGGCTAGCGGGAGGGCCAACACCGGGGAGCTGTTTTTT. This sequence encodes CAWRASGRANTGELFF.

Remarks on this clone: The sample has other DNA sequences that encode this CDR3 too. This chain joins TRBV6-5 and TRBJ1-6, with D possibly TRBD1 on 5 matching bases. Germline CDR1 is MNHEY and CDR2 is SVGAGI. V shed 0 bases and J shed 7 bases, with 7 bases lying between them. There are 14 residues in the CDR3. The CDR3 nucleotides read TGTGCCAGCAGTTACTCTGGGGGGAATTCACCCCTCCACTTT. It specifies CASSYSGGNSPLHF.

The chain links TRBV2 to TRBJ2-7, with 8 bases lining up with TRBD1. This CDR3 has 14 residues. With V trimmed by 7 bases and J by 1 base, 6 bases remained unmatched. In germline, CDR1 is SNHLY, CDR2 FYNNEI. CDR3 coding DNA: TGTGCCAGCACACTCGGGACAGGATCCTACGAGCAGTACTTC. This encodes CASTLGTGSYEQYF.

A few counts support this clone. This chain links TRBV5-1 with TRBJ2-1; D possibly corresponds to TRBD2 (5 bases). Germline values: CDR1 SGHRS, CDR2 YFSETQ. With 4 bases removed from V and 4 bases from J, the gap between germline ends came to 9 bases. The CDR3 is made up of 13 amino acids. DNA for the CDR3: TGCGCCAGCAGCCGGGATCTTTACAATGAGCAGTTCTTC. It is translated as CASSRDLYNEQFF. The full variable domain, completed using reference TRBV5-1 and TRBJ2-1, is KAGVTQTPRYLIKTRGQQVTLSCSPISGHRSVSWYQQTPGQGLQFLFEYFSETQRNKGNFPGRFSGRQFSNSRSEMNVSTLELGDSALYLCASSRDLYNEQFFGPGTRLTVL.

The rearrangement joins TRBV6-2 or TRBV6-3 to TRBJ1-5; D call uncertain. The CDR3 contains 21 residues. Trimming stripped 3 bases from V and 0 bases from J, with 27 bases between. CDR1 is MNHEY and CDR2 is SVGEGT in the germline V gene. CDR3: CASSYPDLPQSSLYSNQPQHF. CDR3 in DNA: TGTGCCAGCAGTTATCCCGACTTGCCTCAGAGCTCGCTTTATAGCAATCAGCCCCAGCATTTT.

This chain connects TRBV12-3 or TRBV12-4 to TRBJ2-6; the D is unclear. V lost 8 bases to trimming and J lost 2 bases, with 7 bases between them. This CDR3 region has 13 residues. CDR3 in amino acids: CASLRAGANVLTF. The CDR3 nucleotides read TGTGCCAGCTTACGGGCTGGGGCCAACGTCCTGACTTTC.

The CDR3 reads CASSPVERNYGYTF. CDR3 bases: TGTGCCAGCTCACCGGTGGAGAGGAACTATGGCTACACCTTC. The rearrangement joins TRBV18 to TRBJ1-2, with D unclear. Trimming removed 3 bases from V and 2 bases from J, with 10 bases in between. This CDR3 has 14 residues. CDR1 and CDR2 (germline): KGHSH, LQKENI.

The rearrangement links TRBV4-3 to TRBJ1-1; 10 nucleotides align to TRBD1. J was trimmed by 8 bases and V by 0 bases; bases with no gene match: 6. The CDR3 loop spans 15 amino acids. Germline values: CDR1 LGHNA, CDR2 YSLEER. The CDR3, as DNA: TGCGCCAGCAGCCAAGATGGGACAGGGGTATCGGAAGCTTTCTTT. It specifies CASSQDGTGVSEAFF.

The rearrangement links TRBV30 to TRBJ2-3; D is uncertain. V was trimmed by 6 bases and J by 6 bases, leaving 10 bases between them. The CDR3 has 11 amino acids. CDR1 and CDR2 from the germline V gene are GTSNPN and SVGIG (reference sequence). For the CDR3, the DNA is TGTGCCTGTGCGTCTAGGGATACGCAGTATTTT. The encoded protein is CACASRDTQYF.

CDR3 protein: CASSLIGGRSYNEQFF. The CDR3, as DNA: TGTGCCAGCAGTTTAATCGGCGGGAGGTCCTACAATGAGCAGTTCTTC. The chain has TRBV28 and TRBJ2-1, with TRBD2 matching 8 bases. CDR3 length equals 16 residues. The junction had 4 bases not matched to a gene; V was cut back by 2 bases and J by 1 base. The V gene's germline CDR1 is MDHEN and CDR2 SYDVKM.

This rearrangement joins TRBV18 to TRBJ1-5; TRBD1 aligns across 10 bases. The CDR3 contains 15 residues. The germline V gene has CDR1 KGHSH and CDR2 LQKENI. The V segment lost 2 bases and the J segment 7 bases; nucleotides outside the gene matches: 5. The CDR3 loop is CASSPGTGEGQPQHF. CDR3 nucleotides: TGTGCCAGCTCACCAGGGACAGGGGAAGGCCAGCCCCAGCATTTT.

The chain uses TRBV27 and TRBJ2-3, with 14 bases aligning to TRBD2. V lost 6 bases to trimming and J lost 2 bases; unmatched junction nucleotides: 10. CDR1 is MNHEY and CDR2 is SMNVEV in the germline V gene (reference sequence). The CDR3 is 18 residues long. The chain's CDR3 is CASSRPGLAGDLTDTQYF. DNA of the CDR3: TGTGCCAGCAGCCGACCGGGACTAGCGGGGGACCTCACAGATACGCAGTATTTT.

The V and J genes are TRBV20-1 and TRBJ2-1; the D is unclear. Trimming pared 6 bases from V and 4 bases from J, leaving 7 bases between. The CDR3 spans 11 residues. Germline loops: CDR1 DFQATT, CDR2 SNEGSKA (reference sequence). The CDR3 nucleotides are TGCAGTGCAAGACCATACAATGAGCAGTTCTTC. Residues: CSARPYNEQFF.

CDR3 loop: CASSSDRRNTEAFF. DNA of the CDR3: TGTGCCAGCAGTTCGGACAGGAGAAACACTGAAGCTTTCTTT. This chain connects TRBV28 to TRBJ1-1; TRBD1 aligns across 7 bases. This CDR3 comprises 14 residues. V lost 4 bases to trimming and J lost 2 bases; unmatched junction nucleotides: 4. CDR1 is MDHEN, CDR2 SYDVKM, per germline.

This clone was detected once. V is TRBV4-2 and J is TRBJ2-5; no firm D call. This CDR3 contains 16 residues. The V gene lost 0 bases and the J gene lost 2 bases, with 13 bases spanning the gap. Germline CDR1 LGHNA, CDR2 YNFKEQ. CDR3 bases: TGTGCCAGCAGCCAAGACGGTAGAGTCAGGCAAGAGACCCAGTACTTC. Translation: CASSQDGRVRQETQYF.

CDR3 nucleotides: TGCGCCAGCGGCCGAAACACTGAAGCTTTCTTT. It translates to CASGRNTEAFF. J is TRBJ1-1 and V is TRBV10-1; D gene ambiguous. Deletions cut 8 bases from V and 2 bases from J, with 6 bases between. The CDR3 is 11 residues long. CDR1 is WNHNN, CDR2 SYGVQD, per germline (reference sequence).

V gene TRBV18 combines with J gene TRBJ1-1, with D tentatively TRBD1 (6 bases). V lost 0 bases to trimming and J lost 4 bases, with 9 bases between them. The CDR3 covers 14 residues. Per the germline V gene, CDR1 is KGHSH and CDR2 is LQKENI. The CDR3 DNA sequence: TGTGCCAGCTCACCACCGCAGGGGCCCACTGAAGCTTTCTTT. Its translation: CASSPPQGPTEAFF.

The chain recombines TRBV5-6 with TRBJ2-7, with D possibly being TRBD1 (6 bases). The CDR3 runs 13 residues. The germline V gene encodes CDR1 SGHDT and CDR2 YYEEEE. V was cut by 4 bases and J by 3 bases, with 11 bases left in between. The CDR3 region is CASSRTERYEQYF. The CDR3 nucleotides are TGTGCCAGCAGCCGGACAGAACGCTACGAGCAGTACTTC.

This sequence joins TRBV4-2 and TRBJ1-5; possible D gene TRBD1, 6 bases. The V end lost 1 base, the J end lost 7 bases, and 26 bases lay between the germline ends. Germline assignment: CDR1 LGHNA and CDR2 YNFKEQ. The CDR3 is 19 residues long. The CDR3 coding sequence is TGTGCCAGCAGCCAAGGGGAGAGGGGGGGGAAAGGGACAAGGCAGCCCCAGCATTTT. Translation: CASSQGERGGKGTRQPQHF.